Reported below is one T cell receptor beta chain. The antigen is not known. Subsets obtained from CD4+ cells comprised CD45RA+ naive and CD45RA-negative memory cells. The CDR3 loop spans 12 amino acids. Germline loops: CDR1 SNHLY, CDR2 FYNNEI. V was clipped by 6 bases and J by 3 bases, with 8 bases between them. This record comes from a study of shared clonotypes between healthy human individuals. Study-wide context: Researchers assigned three CD4 naive, three CD4 memory, two CD8 naive and one CD8 memory plate to each donor. The study's findings and limits: Generally, estimated richness proved larger in naive subsets than it did in memory subsets.

Deep level was the assay's run setting. The table came from immunoSEQ multiplex PCR; TCRdb's copy has only in-frame clones and leaves some out. The data hold approximately 2.5 million clones, with 90% to 95% observed a single time. This sequence joins TRBV2 and TRBJ1-2; no clear D. The clonotype comes from a young man in good health. Some clones in this sample may be carry-over from other donors' samples. Material for sequencing was naive CD4+ T cells from PBMCs. Noted subset: CD45RA+ positively selected. The CDR3 coding sequence is TGTGCCAGCAGACTCGGGGACTATGGCTACACCTTC. Protein sequence: CASRLGDYGYTF.